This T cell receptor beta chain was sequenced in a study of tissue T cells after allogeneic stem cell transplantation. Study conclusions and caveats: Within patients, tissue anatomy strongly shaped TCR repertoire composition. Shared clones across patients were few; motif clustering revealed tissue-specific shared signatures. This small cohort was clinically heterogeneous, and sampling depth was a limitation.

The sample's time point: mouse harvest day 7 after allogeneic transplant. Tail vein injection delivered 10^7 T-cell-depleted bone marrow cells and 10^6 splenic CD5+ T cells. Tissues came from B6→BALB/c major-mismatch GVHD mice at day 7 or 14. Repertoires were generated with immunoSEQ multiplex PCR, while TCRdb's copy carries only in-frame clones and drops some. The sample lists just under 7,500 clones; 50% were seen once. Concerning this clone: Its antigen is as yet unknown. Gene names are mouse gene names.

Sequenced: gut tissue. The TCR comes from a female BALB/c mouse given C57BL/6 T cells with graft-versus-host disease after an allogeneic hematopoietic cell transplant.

CDR3: CASSRDREGERLFF. The DNA read from the CDR3 is TGTGCCAGCAGTCGGGACAGGGAGGGCGAAAGATTATTT. The chain couples TRBV26 to TRBJ1-4; 9 nucleotides agree with TRBD1. The observed sequence ends 1 residue before the CDR3 terminus, with the missing tail filled in from the germline J gene. Unmatched junction bases numbered 4, after V lost 4 bases and J lost 7 bases. The CDR3 extends over 14 amino acids. The germline V gene has CDR1 KGHPV and CDR2 FQNQEV (reference sequence).